These T cell receptor beta chains were read from a single sample in a study of T cell changes during pregnancy in multiple sclerosis. The method was immunoSEQ multiplex PCR; TCRdb's version includes in-frame clones alone and lacks a portion of them. The table shows 40,000 to 60,000 clones, with 80% to 95% occurring only once. Material: peripheral blood, obtained after pregnancy. The receptors stem from a female donor with multiple sclerosis, enrolled in a pregnancy study. Each CDR3 is given with its conserved first and last residue. Fields, in order: J gene, V gene, CDR3 protein.

TRBJ2-7	TRBV9	CASSVASGGNTYEQYF
TRBJ1-6	TRBV4-1	CASSPRAGGLNSPLHF
TRBJ1-1	TRBV27	CASSSGGSTEAFF
TRBJ1-2	TRBV19	CASRMYGSSLYGYTF
TRBJ1-5	TRBV19	CASSTRVGNQPQHF
TRBJ2-5	TRBV27	CASSLSGGPRETQYF
TRBJ1-3	TRBV18	CASSPPWLAVGSGNTIYF
TRBJ1-1	TRBV4-2	CASSQDWGPRAFF
TRBJ1-1	TRBV19	CASSNGRGRGVGAFF
TRBJ1-3	TRBV18	CASSPLGNTIYF
TRBJ1-6	TRBV5-1	CASSPGTANSPLHF
TRBJ1-5	TRBV10-3	CAISEASQPQHF
TRBJ2-3	TRBV4-3	CASSQVPGQGTDTQYF
TRBJ1-1	TRBV27	CASSFGGAGEAFF
TRBJ2-3	TRBV6-5	CASVRLAGDTDTQYF
TRBJ1-1	TRBV9	CASSAPEGWEGTGDMNTEAFF
TRBJ2-1	TRBV18	CASSLAGGPDNEQFF
TRBJ1-1	TRBV4-3	CASSRITGTGGTEAFF
TRBJ1-5	TRBV19	CASSLTRTGRDQPQHF
TRBJ1-2	TRBV5-5	CASSFGQLHNYGYTF
TRBJ2-1	TRBV6-5	CASSYSTPGSYNEQFF